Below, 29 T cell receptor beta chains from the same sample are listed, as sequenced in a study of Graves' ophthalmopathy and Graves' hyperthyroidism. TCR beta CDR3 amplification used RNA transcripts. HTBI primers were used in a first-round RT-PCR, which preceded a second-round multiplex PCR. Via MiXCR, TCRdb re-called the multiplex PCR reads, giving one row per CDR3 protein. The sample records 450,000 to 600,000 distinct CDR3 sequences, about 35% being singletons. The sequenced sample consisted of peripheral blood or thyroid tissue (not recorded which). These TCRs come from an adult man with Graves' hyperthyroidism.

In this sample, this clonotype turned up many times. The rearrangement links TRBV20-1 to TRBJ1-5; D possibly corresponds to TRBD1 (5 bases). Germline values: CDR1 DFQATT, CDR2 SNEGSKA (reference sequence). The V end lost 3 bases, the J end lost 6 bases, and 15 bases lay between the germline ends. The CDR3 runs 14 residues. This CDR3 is CSARGEGRGQPQHF. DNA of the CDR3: TGCAGTGCTAGGGGAGAAGGTAGGGGTCAGCCCCAGCATTTT.

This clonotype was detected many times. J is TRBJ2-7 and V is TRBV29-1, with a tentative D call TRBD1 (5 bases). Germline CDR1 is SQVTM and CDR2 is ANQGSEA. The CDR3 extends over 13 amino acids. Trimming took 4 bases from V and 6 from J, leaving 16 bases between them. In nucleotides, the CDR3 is TGCAGCGTTGCTGGGGAAGTAGGGGTCGAGCAGTACTTC. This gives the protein CSVAGEVGVEQYF.

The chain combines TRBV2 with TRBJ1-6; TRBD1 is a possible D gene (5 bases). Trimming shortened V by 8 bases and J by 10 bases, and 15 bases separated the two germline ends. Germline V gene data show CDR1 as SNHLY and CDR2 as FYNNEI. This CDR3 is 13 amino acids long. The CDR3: CASPGLSRSPLHF. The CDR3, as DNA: TGTGCCAGCCCGGGGCTGTCAAGATCACCCCTCCACTTT.

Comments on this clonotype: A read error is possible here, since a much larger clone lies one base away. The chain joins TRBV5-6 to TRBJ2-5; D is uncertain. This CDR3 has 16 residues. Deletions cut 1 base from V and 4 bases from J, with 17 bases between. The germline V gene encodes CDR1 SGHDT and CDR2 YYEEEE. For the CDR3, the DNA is TGTGCCAGCAGCTTGAAGGTTCCCTCGTCCTCAGAGACCCAGTACTTC. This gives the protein CASSLKVPSSSETQYF.

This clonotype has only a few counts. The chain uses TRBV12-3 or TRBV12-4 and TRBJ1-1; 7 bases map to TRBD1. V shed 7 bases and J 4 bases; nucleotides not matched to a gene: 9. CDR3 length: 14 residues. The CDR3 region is CASTATGVGTEAFF. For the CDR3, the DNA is TGTGCCAGCACCGCTACAGGGGTGGGCACTGAAGCTTTCTTT.

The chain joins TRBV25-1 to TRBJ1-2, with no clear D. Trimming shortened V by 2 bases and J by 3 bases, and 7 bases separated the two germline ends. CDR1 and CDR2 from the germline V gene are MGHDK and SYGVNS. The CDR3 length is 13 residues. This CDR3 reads CASSEMLDYGYTF. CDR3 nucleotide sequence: TGTGCCAGCAGTGAAATGTTGGACTATGGCTACACCTTC.

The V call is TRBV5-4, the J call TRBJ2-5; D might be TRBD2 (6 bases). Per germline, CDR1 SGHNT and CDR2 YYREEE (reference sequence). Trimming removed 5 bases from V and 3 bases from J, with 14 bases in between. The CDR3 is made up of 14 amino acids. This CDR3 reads CASRSPTGEETQYF. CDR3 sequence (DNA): TGTGCCAGCAGATCCCCCACGGGAGAAGAGACCCAGTACTTC. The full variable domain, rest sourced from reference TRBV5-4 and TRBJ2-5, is ETGVTQSPTHLIKTRGQQVTLRCSSQSGHNTVSWYQQALGQGPQFIFQYYREEENGRGNFPPRFSGLQFPNYSSELNVNALELDDSALYLCASRSPTGEETQYFGPGTRLLVL.

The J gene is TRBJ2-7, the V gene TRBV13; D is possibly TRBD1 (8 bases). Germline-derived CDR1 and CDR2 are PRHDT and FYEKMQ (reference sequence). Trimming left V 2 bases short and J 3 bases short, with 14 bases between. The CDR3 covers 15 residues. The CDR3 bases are TGTGCCAGCAGCTTAAGCGGGACAGGCCACTACGAGCAGTACTTC. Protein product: CASSLSGTGHYEQYF.

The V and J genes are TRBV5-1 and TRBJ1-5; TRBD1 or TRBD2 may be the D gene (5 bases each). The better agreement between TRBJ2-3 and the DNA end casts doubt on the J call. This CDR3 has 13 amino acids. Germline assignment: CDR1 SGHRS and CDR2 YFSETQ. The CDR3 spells CASSLGTVDTQYF. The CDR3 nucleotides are TGCGCCAGCAGCCTCGGGACGGTGGATACGCAGTATTTT.

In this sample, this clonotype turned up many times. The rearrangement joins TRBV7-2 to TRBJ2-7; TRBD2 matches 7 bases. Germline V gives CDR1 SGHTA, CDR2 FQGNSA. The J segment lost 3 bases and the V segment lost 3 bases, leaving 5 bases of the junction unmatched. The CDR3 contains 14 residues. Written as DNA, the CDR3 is TGTGCCAGCAGCTTTGGCGGGGGATACTACGAGCAGTACTTC. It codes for CASSFGGGYYEQYF.

DNA of the CDR3: TGCAGCGTTTGGGCCAGCAAAACAGGATCGGAGACCCAGTACTTC. It codes for CSVWASKTGSETQYF. The chain combines TRBV29-1 with TRBJ2-5; D might be TRBD1 (5 bases). Trimming left V 5 bases short and J 5 bases short, with 21 bases between. The CDR3 totals 15 residues. The germline V gene encodes CDR1 SQVTM and CDR2 ANQGSEA.

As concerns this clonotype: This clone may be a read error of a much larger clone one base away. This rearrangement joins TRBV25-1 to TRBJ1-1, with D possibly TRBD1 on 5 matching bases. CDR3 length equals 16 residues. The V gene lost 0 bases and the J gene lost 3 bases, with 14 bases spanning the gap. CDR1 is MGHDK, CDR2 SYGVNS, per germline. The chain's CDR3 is CASSEYSQGLDTEAFF. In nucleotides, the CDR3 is TGTGCCAGCAGTGAATATAGCCAGGGTCTGGACACTGAAGCTTTCTTT.

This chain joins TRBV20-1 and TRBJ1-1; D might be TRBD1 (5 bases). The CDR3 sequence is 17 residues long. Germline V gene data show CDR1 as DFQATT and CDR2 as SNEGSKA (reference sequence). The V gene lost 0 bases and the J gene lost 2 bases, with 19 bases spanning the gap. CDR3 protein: CSARDGAGLAGNTEAFF. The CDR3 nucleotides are TGCAGTGCTAGAGATGGGGCAGGGCTTGCTGGAAACACTGAAGCTTTCTTT.

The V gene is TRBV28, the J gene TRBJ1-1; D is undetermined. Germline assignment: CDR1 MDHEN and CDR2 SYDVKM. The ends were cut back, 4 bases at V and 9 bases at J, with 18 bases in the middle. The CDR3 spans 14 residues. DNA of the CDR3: TGTGCCAGCAGTTCAGCTCTGGGTTTGGGGAAAGCTTTCTTT. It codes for CASSSALGLGKAFF. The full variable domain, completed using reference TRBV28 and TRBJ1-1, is DVKVTQSSRYLVKRTGEKVFLECVQDMDHENMFWYRQDPGLGLRLIYFSYDVKMKEKGDIPEGYSVSREKKERFSLILESASTNQTSMYLCASSSALGLGKAFFGQGTRLTVV.

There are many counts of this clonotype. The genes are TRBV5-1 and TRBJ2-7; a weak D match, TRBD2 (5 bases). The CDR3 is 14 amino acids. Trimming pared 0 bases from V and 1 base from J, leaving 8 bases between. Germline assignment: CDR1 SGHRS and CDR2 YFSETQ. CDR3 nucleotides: TGCGCCAGCAGCTTGGAACCGGGATCCTACGAGCAGTACTTC. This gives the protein CASSLEPGSYEQYF. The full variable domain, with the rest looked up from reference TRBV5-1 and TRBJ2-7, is KAGVTQTPRYLIKTRGQQVTLSCSPISGHRSVSWYQQTPGQGLQFLFEYFSETQRNKGNFPGRFSGRQFSNSRSEMNVSTLELGDSALYLCASSLEPGSYEQYFGPGTRLTVT.

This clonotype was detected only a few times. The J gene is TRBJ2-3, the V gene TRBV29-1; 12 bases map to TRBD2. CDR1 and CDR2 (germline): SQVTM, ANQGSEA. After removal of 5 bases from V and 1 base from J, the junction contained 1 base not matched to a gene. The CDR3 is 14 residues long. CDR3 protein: CSVRTSGGTDTQYF. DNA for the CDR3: TGCAGCGTTAGGACTAGCGGGGGCACAGATACGCAGTATTTT.

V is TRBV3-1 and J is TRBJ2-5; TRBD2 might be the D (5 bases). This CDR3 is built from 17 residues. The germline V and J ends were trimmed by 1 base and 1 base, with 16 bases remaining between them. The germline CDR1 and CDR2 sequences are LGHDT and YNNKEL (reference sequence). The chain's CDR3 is CASSQAKDGETQETQYF. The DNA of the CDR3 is TGTGCCAGCAGCCAAGCCAAAGATGGGGAGACCCAAGAGACCCAGTACTTC.

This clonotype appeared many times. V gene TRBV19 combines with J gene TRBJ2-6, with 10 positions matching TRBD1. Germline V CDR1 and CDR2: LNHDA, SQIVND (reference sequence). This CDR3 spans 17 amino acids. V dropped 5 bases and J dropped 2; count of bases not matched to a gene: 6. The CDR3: CASSLLTGGAGANVLTF. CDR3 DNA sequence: TGTGCCAGTAGTTTGCTGACAGGGGGCGCTGGGGCCAACGTCCTGACTTTC.

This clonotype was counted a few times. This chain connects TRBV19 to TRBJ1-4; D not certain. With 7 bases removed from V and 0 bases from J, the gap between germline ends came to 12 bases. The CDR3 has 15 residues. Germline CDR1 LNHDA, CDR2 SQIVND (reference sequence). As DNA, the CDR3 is TGTGCCAGTACGAAACAGAGTGCAACTAATGAAAAACTGTTTTTT. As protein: CASTKQSATNEKLFF. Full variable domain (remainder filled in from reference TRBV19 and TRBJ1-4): DGGITQSPKYLFRKEGQNVTLSCEQNLNHDAMYWYRQDPGQGLRLIYYSQIVNDFQKGDIAEGYSVSREKKESFPLTVTSAQKNPTAFYLCASTKQSATNEKLFFGSGTQLSVL.

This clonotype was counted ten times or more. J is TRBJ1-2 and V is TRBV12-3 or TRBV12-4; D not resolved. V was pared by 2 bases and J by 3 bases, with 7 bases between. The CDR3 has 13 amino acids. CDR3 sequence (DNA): TGTGCCAGCAGTTTATCGATCGACTATGGCTACACCTTC. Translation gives CASSLSIDYGYTF.

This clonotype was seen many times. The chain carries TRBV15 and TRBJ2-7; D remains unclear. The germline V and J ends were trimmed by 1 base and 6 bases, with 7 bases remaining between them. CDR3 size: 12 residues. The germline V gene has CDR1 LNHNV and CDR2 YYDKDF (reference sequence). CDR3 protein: CATSRVEGEQYF. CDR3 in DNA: TGTGCCACCAGCAGAGTAGAAGGCGAGCAGTACTTC.

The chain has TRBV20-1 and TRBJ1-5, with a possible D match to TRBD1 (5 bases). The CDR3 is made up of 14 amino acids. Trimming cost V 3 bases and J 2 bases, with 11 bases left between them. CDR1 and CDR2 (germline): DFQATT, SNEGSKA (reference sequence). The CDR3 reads CSARWGNGNQPQHF. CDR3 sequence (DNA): TGCAGTGCTAGGTGGGGGAATGGCAATCAGCCCCAGCATTTT.

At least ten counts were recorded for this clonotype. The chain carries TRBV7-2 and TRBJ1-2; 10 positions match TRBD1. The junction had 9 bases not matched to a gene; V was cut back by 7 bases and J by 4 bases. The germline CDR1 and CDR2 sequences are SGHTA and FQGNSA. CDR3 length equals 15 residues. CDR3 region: CASMPGQGLFYGYTF. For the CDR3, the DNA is TGTGCCAGCATGCCGGGACAGGGGTTATTCTATGGCTACACCTTC.

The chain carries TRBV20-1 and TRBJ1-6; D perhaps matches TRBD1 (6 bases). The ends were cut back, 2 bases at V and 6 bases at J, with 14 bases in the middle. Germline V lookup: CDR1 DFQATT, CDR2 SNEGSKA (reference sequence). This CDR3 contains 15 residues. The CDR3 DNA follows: TGCAGTGCTAGACAGGGGACCTATATTAATTCACCCCTCCACTTT. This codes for CSARQGTYINSPLHF.

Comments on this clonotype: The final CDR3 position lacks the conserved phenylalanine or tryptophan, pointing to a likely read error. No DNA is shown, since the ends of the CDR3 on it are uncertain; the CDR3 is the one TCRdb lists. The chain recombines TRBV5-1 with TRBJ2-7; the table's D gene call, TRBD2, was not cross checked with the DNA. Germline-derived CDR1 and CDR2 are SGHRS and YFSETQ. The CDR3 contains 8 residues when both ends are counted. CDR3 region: CASRELAG.

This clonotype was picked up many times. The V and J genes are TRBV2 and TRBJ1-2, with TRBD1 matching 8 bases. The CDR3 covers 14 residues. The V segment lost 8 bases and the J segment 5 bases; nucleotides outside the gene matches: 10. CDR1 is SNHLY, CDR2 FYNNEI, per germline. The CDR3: CASGETGAGYGYTF. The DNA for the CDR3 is TGTGCCAGCGGGGAGACAGGGGCGGGTTATGGCTACACCTTC.

CDR3 sequence: CASSIVGDTGELFF. In DNA, the CDR3 is TGTGCCAGCAGTATAGTCGGGGACACCGGGGAGCTGTTTTTT. This rearrangement joins TRBV27 to TRBJ2-2; D perhaps matches TRBD2 (5 bases). V gave up 5 bases and J gave up 3 bases, with 10 bases separating them. CDR3 length: 14 residues. Germline V lookup: CDR1 MNHEY, CDR2 SMNVEV (reference sequence).

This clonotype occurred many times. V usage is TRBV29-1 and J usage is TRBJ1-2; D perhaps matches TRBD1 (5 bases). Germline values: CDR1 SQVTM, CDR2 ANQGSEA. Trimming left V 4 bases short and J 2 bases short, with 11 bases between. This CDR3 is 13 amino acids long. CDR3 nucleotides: TGCAGCGTTGTCTTTGGGGGGAACTATGGCTACACCTTC. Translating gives CSVVFGGNYGYTF.

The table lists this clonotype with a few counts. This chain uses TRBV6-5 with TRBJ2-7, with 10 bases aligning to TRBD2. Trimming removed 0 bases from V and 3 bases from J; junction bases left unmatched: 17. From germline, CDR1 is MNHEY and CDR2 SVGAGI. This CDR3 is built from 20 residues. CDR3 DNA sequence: TGTGCCAGCAGTTACTCTAGCGCTAGCGGGAGCGACCCCCCACTCTACGAGCAGTACTTC. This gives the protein CASSYSSASGSDPPLYEQYF.